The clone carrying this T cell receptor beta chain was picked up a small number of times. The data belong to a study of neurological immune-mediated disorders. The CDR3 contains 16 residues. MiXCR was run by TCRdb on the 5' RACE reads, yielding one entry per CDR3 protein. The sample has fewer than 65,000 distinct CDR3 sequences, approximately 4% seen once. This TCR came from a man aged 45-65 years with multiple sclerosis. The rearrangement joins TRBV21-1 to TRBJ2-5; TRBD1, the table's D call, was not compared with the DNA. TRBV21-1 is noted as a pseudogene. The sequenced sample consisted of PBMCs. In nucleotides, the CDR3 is TGTGCCAGCAGCAAAGTCTGGGACAGGGACGGAGAGACCCAGTACTTC. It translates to CASSKVWDRDGETQYF.